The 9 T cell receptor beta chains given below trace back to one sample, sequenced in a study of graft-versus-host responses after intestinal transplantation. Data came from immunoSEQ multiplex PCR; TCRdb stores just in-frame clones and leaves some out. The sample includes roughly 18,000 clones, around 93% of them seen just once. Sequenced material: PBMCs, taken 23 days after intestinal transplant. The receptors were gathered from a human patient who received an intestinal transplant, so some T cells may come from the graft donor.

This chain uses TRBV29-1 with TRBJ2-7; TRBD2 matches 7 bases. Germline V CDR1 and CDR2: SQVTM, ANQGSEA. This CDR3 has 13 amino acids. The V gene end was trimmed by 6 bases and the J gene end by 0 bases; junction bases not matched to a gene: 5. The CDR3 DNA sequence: TGCAGCGTACTAGCGTTAAGCTCCTACGAGCAGTACTTC. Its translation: CSVLALSSYEQYF.

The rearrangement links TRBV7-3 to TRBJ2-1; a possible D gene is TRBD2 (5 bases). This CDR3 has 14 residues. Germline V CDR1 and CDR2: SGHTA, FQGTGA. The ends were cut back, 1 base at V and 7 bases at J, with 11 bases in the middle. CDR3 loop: CASSLRPSKNEQFF. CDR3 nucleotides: TGTGCCAGCAGCTTAAGGCCTAGCAAGAATGAGCAGTTCTTC. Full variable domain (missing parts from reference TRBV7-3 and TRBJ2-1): GAGVSQTPSNKVTEKGKYVELRCDPISGHTALYWYRQSLGQGPEFLIYFQGTGAADDSGLPNDRFFAVRPEGSVSTLKIQRTERGDSAVYLCASSLRPSKNEQFFGPGTRLTVL.

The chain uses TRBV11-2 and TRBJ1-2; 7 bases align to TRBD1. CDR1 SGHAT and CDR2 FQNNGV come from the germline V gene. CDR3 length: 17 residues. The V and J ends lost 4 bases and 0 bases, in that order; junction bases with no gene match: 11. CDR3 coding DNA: TGTGCCAGCAGCTCGAATCGGGACAGAGCCACTAACTATGGCTACACCTTC. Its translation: CASSSNRDRATNYGYTF.

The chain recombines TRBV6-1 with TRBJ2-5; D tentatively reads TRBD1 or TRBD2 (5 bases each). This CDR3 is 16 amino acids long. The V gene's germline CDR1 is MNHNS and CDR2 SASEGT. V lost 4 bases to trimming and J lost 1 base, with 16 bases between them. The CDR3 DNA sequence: TGTGCCAGCAGTGTCTCCGGGACCTTGGTCCAAGAGACCCAGTACTTC. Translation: CASSVSGTLVQETQYF.

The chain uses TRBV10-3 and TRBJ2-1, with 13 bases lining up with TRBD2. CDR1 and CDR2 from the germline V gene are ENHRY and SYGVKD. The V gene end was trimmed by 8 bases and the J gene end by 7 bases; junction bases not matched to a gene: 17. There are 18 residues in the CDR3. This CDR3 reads CAIAFPTGTSGMANEQFF. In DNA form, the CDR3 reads TGTGCCATCGCTTTCCCTACCGGGACTAGCGGGATGGCGAATGAGCAGTTCTTC.

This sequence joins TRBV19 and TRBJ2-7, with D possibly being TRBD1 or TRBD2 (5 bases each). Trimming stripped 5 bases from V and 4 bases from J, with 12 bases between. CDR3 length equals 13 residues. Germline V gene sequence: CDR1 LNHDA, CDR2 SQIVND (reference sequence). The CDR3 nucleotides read TGTGCCAGTAGTGACCGGGGCTATTACGAGCAGTACTTC. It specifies CASSDRGYYEQYF.

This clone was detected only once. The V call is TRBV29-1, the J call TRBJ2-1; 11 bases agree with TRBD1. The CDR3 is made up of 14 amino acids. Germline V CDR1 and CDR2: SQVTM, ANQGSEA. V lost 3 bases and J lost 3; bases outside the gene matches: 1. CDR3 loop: CSVEGTGGYNEQFF. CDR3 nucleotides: TGCAGCGTTGAGGGGACAGGGGGCTACAATGAGCAGTTCTTC.

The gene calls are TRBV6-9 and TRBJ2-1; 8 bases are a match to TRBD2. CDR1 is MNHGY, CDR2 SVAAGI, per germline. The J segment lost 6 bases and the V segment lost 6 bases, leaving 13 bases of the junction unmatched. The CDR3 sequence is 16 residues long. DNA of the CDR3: TGTGCCAGCAGACCCTTGACGGGAGGGATTTCCAATGAGCAGTTCTTC. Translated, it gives CASRPLTGGISNEQFF.

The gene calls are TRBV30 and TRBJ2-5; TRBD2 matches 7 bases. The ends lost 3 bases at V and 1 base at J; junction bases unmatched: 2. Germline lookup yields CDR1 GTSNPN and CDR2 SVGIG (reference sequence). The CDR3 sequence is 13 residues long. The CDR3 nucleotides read TGTGCCTGGAGCGGGACTACCCAAGAGACCCAGTACTTC. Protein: CAWSGTTQETQYF.